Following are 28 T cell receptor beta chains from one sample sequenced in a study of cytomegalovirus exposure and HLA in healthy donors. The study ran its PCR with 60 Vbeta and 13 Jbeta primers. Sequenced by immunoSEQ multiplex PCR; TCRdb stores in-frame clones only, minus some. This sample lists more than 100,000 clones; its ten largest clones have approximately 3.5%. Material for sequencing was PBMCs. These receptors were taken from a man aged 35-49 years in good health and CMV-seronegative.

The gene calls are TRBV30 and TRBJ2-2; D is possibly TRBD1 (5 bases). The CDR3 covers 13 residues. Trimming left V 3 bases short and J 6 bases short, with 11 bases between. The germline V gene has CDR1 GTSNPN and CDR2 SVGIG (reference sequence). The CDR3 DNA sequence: TGTGCCTGGAGGAGACAGTTAGCCGGGGAGCTGTTTTTT. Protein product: CAWRRQLAGELFF.

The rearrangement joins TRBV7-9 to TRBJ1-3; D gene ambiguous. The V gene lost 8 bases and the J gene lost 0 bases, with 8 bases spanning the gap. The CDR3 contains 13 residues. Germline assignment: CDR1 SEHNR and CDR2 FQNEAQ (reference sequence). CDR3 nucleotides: TGTGCCAGCGCGATTAGCTCTGGAAACACCATATATTTT. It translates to CASAISSGNTIYF.

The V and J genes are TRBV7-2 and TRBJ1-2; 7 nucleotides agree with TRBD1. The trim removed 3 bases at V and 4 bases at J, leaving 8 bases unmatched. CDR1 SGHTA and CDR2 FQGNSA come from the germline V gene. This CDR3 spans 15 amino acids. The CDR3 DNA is TGTGCCAGCAGCTTGGATATGGGACAGACCTATGGCTACACCTTC. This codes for CASSLDMGQTYGYTF.

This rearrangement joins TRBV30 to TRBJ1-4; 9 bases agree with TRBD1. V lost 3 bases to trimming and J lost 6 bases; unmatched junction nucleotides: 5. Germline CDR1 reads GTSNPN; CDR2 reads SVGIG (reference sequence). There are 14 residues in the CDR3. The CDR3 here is CAWSAGTGYEKLFF. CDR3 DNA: TGTGCCTGGAGCGCCGGGACAGGGTATGAAAAACTGTTTTTT.

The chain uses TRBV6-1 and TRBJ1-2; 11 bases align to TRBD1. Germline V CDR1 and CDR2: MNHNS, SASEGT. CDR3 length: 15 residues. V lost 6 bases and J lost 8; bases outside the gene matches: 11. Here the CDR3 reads CASRTKGQGAQGYTF. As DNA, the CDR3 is TGTGCCAGCAGAACCAAAGGACAGGGGGCGCAAGGCTACACCTTC.

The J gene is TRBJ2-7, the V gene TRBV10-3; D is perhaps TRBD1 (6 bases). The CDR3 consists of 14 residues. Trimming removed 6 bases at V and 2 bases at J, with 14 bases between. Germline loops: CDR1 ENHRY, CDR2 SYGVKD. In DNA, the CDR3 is TGTGCCATCAGCACTTGGACAGCTCCCTACGAGCAGTACTTC. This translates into CAISTWTAPYEQYF.

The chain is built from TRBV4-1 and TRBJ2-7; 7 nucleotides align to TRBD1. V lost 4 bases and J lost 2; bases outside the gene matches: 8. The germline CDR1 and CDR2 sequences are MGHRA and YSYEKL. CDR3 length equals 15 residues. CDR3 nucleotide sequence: TGCGCCAGCAGCCTAAGGACAGGCTCAACCTACGAGCAGTACTTC. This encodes CASSLRTGSTYEQYF.

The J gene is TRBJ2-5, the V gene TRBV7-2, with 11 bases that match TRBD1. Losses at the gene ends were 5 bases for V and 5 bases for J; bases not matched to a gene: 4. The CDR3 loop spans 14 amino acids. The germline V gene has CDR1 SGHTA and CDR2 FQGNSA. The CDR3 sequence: CASSDGQGAETQYF. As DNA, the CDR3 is TGTGCCAGCAGCGACGGACAGGGGGCGGAGACCCAGTACTTC.

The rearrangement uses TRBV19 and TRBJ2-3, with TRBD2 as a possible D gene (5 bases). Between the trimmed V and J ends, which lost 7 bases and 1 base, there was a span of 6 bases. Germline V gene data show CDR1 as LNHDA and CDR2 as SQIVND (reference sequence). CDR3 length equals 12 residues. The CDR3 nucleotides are TGTGCCAGTAAGGGAGGCACAGATACGCAGTATTTT. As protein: CASKGGTDTQYF.

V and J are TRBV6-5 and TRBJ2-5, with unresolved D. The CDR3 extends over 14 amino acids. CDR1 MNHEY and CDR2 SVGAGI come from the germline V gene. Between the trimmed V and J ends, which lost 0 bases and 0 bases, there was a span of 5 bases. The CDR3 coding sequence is TGTGCCAGCAGTTACTCGGCCCACCAAGAGACCCAGTACTTC. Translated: CASSYSAHQETQYF.

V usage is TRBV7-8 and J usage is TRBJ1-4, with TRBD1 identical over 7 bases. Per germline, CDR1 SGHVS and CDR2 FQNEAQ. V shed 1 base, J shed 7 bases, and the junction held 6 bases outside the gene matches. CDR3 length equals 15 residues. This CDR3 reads CASSLEAGGSEKLFF. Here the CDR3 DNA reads TGTGCCAGCAGCTTAGAGGCAGGGGGTAGTGAAAAACTGTTTTTT.

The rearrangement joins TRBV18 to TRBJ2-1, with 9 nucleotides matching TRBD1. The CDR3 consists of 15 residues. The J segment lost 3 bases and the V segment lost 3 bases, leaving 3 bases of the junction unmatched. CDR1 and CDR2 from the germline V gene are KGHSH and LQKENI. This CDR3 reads CASSPTGGDYNEQFF. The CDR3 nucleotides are TGTGCCAGCTCACCGACAGGGGGGGACTACAATGAGCAGTTCTTC.

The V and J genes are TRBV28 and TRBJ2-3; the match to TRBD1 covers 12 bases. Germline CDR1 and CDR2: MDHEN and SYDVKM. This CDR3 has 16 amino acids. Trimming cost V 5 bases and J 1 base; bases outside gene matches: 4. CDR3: CASSQGTGGGTDTQYF. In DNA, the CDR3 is TGTGCCAGCAGTCAAGGGACAGGGGGCGGCACAGATACGCAGTATTTT.

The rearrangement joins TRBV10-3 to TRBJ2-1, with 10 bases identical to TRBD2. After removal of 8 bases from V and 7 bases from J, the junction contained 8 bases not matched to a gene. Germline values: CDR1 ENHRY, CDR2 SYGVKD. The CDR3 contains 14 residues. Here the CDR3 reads CAIGPSGRGNEQFF. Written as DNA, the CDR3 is TGTGCCATCGGTCCTAGCGGGAGAGGGAATGAGCAGTTCTTC.

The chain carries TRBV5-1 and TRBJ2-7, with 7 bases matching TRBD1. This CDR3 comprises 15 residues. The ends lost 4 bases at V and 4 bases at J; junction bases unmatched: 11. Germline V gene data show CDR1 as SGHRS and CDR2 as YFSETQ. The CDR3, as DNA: TGCGCCAGCAGCCCACGCCGGGACAGTAAATACGAGCAGTACTTC. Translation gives CASSPRRDSKYEQYF.

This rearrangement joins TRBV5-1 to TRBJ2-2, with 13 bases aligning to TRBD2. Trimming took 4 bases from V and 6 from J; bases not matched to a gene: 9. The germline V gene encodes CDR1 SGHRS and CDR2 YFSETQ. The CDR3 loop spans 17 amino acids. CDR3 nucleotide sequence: TGCGCCAGCAGCAAAGGGACTAGCGGGGTGGACGCCGGGGAGCTGTTTTTT. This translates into CASSKGTSGVDAGELFF.

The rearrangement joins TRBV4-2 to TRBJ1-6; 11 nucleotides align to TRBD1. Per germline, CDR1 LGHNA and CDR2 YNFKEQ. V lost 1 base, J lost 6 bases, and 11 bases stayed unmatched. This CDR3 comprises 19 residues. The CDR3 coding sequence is TGTGCCAGCAGCCAAGTAGTCGGACAGGGGGCGCGACGTAATTCACCCCTCCACTTT. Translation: CASSQVVGQGARRNSPLHF.

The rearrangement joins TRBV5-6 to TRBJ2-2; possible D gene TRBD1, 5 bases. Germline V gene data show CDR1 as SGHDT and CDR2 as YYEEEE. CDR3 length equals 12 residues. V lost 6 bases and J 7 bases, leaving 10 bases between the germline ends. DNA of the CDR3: TGTGCCAGCATGGGGCTTGGCGGGGAGCTGTTTTTT. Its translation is CASMGLGGELFF.

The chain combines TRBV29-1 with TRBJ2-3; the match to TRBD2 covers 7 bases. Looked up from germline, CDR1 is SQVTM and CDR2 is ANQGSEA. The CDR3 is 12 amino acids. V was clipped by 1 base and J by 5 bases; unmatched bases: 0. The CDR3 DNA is TGCAGCGTTGAAGCGGGAGGAGATACGCAGTATTTT. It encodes CSVEAGGDTQYF.

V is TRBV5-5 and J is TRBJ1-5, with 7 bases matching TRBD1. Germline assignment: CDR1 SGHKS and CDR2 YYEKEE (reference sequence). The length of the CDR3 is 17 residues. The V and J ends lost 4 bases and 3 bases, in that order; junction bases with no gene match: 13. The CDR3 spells CASSRRKQGRDNQPQHF. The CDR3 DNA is TGTGCCAGCAGCCGAAGGAAACAGGGGCGGGACAATCAGCCCCAGCATTTT.

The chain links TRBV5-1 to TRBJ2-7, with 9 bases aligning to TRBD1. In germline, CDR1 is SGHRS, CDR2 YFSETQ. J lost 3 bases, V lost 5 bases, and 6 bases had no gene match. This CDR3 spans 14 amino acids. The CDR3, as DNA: TGCGCCAGCAGAATGCCGGGACAGGGCTACGAGCAGTACTTC. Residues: CASRMPGQGYEQYF.

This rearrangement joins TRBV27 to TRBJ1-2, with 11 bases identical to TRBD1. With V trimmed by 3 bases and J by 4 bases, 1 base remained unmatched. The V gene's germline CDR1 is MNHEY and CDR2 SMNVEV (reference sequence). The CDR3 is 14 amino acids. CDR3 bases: TGTGCCAGCAGTTTCGGGACAGGGGGCTATGGCTACACCTTC. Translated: CASSFGTGGYGYTF.

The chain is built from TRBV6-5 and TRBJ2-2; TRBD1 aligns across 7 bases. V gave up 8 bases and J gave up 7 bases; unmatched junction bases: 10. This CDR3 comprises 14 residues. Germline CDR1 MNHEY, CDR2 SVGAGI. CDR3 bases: TGTGCCAGCGGACAGGCCCCCCTTGTCGGGGAGCTGTTTTTT. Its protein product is CASGQAPLVGELFF.

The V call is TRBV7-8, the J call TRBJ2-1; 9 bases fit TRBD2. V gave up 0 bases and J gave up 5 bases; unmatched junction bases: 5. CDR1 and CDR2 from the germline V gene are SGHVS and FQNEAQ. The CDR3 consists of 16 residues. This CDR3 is CASSLASPSGNNEQFF. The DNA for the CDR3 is TGTGCCAGCAGCTTAGCTTCGCCTAGCGGGAACAATGAGCAGTTCTTC.

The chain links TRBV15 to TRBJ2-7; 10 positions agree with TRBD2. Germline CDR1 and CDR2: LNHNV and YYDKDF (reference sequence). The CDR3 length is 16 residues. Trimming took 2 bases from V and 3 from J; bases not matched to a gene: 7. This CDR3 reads CATSRSEREGIYEQYF. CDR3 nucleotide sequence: TGTGCCACCAGCAGATCTGAGCGGGAGGGCATCTACGAGCAGTACTTC.

CDR3 sequence reads: CASSRTGLYGYTF. The CDR3 nucleotides are TGTGCCAGCAGTAGGACAGGGCTTTATGGCTACACCTTC. The chain carries TRBV6-5 and TRBJ1-2; 8 nucleotides line up with TRBD1. Losses at the gene ends were 5 bases for V and 5 bases for J; bases not matched to a gene: 4. Germline-derived CDR1 and CDR2 are MNHEY and SVGAGI. The CDR3 totals 13 residues.

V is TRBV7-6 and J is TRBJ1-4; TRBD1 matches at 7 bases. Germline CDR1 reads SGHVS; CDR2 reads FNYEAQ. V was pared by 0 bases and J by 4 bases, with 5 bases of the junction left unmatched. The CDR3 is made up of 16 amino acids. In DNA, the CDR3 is TGTGCCAGCAGCTTAGCGGGGGGACAGAATAATGAAAAACTGTTTTTT. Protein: CASSLAGGQNNEKLFF. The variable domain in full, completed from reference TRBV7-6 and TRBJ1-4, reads GAGVSQSPRYKVTKRGQDVALRCDPISGHVSLYWYRQALGQGPEFLTYFNYEAQQDKSGLPNDRFSAERPEGSISTLTIQRTEQRDSAMYRCASSLAGGQNNEKLFFGSGTQLSVL.

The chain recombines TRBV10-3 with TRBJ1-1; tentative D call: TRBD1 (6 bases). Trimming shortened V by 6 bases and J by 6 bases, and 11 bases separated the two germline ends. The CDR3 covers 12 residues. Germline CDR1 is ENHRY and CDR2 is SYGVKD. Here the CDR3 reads CAISEKGAEAFF. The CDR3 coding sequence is TGTGCCATCAGCGAAAAGGGGGCTGAAGCTTTCTTT.